This is a list of T cell receptor beta chains from one sample in a study of blood T cells in healthy people across ages. TCRdb reprocessed the 5' RACE reads with MiXCR, giving one entry per CDR3 protein. The table has around 1,000,000 distinct CDR3 sequences, approximately 25% seen once; the top ten hold approximately 0.75%. The same specimen was also included in a second study, on T cells of mothers and their children.

Sequenced sample: blood. Receptors were obtained from a girl aged 2 to 10 in good health. Both conserved end residues are part of each CDR3. The D gene is left open where the match is weak. Clone size, where shown, is once, few, many, or a class for clones that have expanded.

>TRBJ1-3|TRBD1|few|TRBV6-1
TGTGCCAGCATGCCACAGGGGGCGAAGTTGGCTGGAAACACCATATATTTT
CASMPQGAKLAGNTIYF
>TRBJ2-5|TRBD2|.|TRBV4-1
TGCGCCAGCAGCCAGTATAGCGGGAGACAAGAGACCCAGTACTTC
CASSQYSGRQETQYF
>TRBJ1-2|.|few|TRBV20-1
TGCAGTGCTAGAGATGACAGAACAGTCTATGGCTACACCTTC
CSARDDRTVYGYTF
>TRBJ1-2|TRBD1|few|TRBV7-8
TGTGCCAGCAGCTTCGCACAGGGGGCGATGGGCTATGGCTACACCTTC
CASSFAQGAMGYGYTF
>TRBJ2-7|TRBD2|once|TRBV7-9
TGTGCCAGCAGCGCGGGGGGGTTCTACGAGCAGTACTTC
CASSAGGFYEQYF
>TRBJ2-1|TRBD2|few|TRBV5-1
TGCGCCAGCAGCTTGGTTCTAGCGGGGTCGGTTCAGTTCTTC
CASSLVLAGSVQFF
>TRBJ2-7|.|.|TRBV20-1
TGCAGTGCTAGGGGAGGGGGCTCCTACGGGCAGTACTTC
CSARGGGSYGQYF
>TRBJ1-2|.|.|TRBV3-1
TGTGCCAGCAGCCACAATAGTCGTGGCTACACCTTC
CASSHNSRGYTF
>TRBJ2-7|.|.|TRBV9
TGTGCCAGCAGCCCTTCGTCCTCCGAGCAGTACTTC
CASSPSSSEQYF
>TRBJ1-5|.|.|TRBV7-2
TGTGCCAGCAGCCTCAAAGCCCCAGGGCAGAATAGCAATCAGCCCCAGCATTTT
CASSLKAPGQNSNQPQHF
>TRBJ2-7|TRBD2|.|TRBV7-9
TGTGCCAGCAGCCCAAAACTTACTAGCGGGGCCACCTACGAGCAGTACTTC
CASSPKLTSGATYEQYF
>TRBJ2-1|.|.|TRBV6-1
TGTGCCAGCCGACCCCCTGCATCCTACAATGAGCAGTTCTTC
CASRPPASYNEQFF
>TRBJ2-1|TRBD2|.|TRBV29-1
TGCAGCCCAGGGACTAGCGGGAGGTACTCCTATAATGAGCAGTTCTTC
CSPGTSGRYSYNEQFF
>TRBJ1-2|TRBD1|few|TRBV11-2
TGTGCCAGCAGCTTAGGGACAGGGGAAACTGGCTACACCTTC
CASSLGTGETGYTF
>TRBJ1-1|.|few|TRBV6-2/TRBV6-3
TGTGCCAGCACTATCATCGCGGGGGATTTCAACACTGAAGCTTTCTTT
CASTIIAGDFNTEAFF
>TRBJ2-7|.|.|TRBV2
TGTGCCAGCAGTTTCCTTCCGGGGACCGCCTACGAGCAGTACTTC
CASSFLPGTAYEQYF
>TRBJ1-2|.|.|TRBV25-1
TGTGCCACTCTACCGGGTGACAGGATCTATGGCTACACCTTC
CATLPGDRIYGYTF
>TRBJ1-6|.|few|TRBV4-2
TGTGCCAGCAGCCAAGTGGGGGGGGACAATTCACCCCTCCACTTT
CASSQVGGDNSPLHF